This is a list of T cell receptor beta chains from one sample in a study of blood T cell repertoires in COVID-19. Only in-frame clones appear in the TCRdb table, and some are missing; sequencing was by immunoSEQ multiplex PCR. The sample lists approximately 30,000 clones, under 90% seen once, with about 16% in the top ten. The source material was peripheral blood. The receptors were gathered from an older man with active COVID-19. Each CDR3 is given with its conserved first and last residue. The D gene is left open where the match is weak. Only some rows state a clone size, as once, few, many or a class for expanded clones.

>15|TRBD1|NA|TRBV18|TRBJ1-6
TGTGCCAGCTCACCACCTGGACAGGGGGATTCACCCCTCCACTTT
CASSPPGQGDSPLHF
>16|TRBD1|NA|TRBV19|TRBJ1-5
TGTGCCAGTAGACCCCCGGGACAGGGGAACAATCAGCCCCAGCATTTT
CASRPPGQGNNQPQHF
>15|TRBD2|NA|TRBV29-1|TRBJ2-3
TGCAGCGTTGAAGAAGCGGGGGGGAGCACAGATACGCAGTATTTT
CSVEEAGGSTDTQYF
>18|NA|NA|TRBV9|TRBJ2-3
TGTGCCAGCAGCGTGGGGCCAGGGCTTTTAACGGGCACAGATACGCAGTATTTT
CASSVGPGLLTGTDTQYF
>13|NA|few|TRBV7-9|TRBJ1-5
TGTGCCAGCAGCTTAGATGGCCGTCAGCCCCAGCATTTT
CASSLDGRQPQHF
>14|TRBD2|NA|TRBV7-3|TRBJ2-3
TGTGCCAGCAGCCCCAACACTCGCGGGAGCGCGCAGTATTTT
CASSPNTRGSAQYF
>17|NA|NA|TRBV3-1/TRBV3-2|TRBJ2-3
TGTGCCAGCAGCCCTGGACAGCTTCTCGGTGGCACAGATACGCAGTATTTT
CASSPGQLLGGTDTQYF
>12|NA|NA|TRBV19|TRBJ2-3
TGTGCCAGTAGTGCACAGATAGGTACGCAGTATTTT
CASSAQIGTQYF
>15|NA|NA|TRBV19|TRBJ1-5
TGTGCCAGTAGTACAGAAGGACAAGACAATCAGCCCCAGCATTTT
CASSTEGQDNQPQHF
>14|TRBD1|once|TRBV2|TRBJ2-1
TGTGCGACCCAACAGGGGGCGAGGTACAATGAGCAGTTCTTC
CATQQGARYNEQFF
>16|NA|once|TRBV28|TRBJ1-5
TGTGCCAGCAGTTTCCAGGAGGGGTACGGCAATCAGCCCCAGCATTTT
CASSFQEGYGNQPQHF
>12|NA|NA|TRBV19|TRBJ1-3
TGTGCCAGTAGTACTCGGGGAAACACCATATATTTT
CASSTRGNTIYF
>17|TRBD2|NA|TRBV5-6|TRBJ2-1
TGTGCCAGCAGCCCACGCGGGGGGATTGCGTCCTACAATGAGCAGTTCTTC
CASSPRGGIASYNEQFF
>17|TRBD2|NA|TRBV5-6|TRBJ2-3
TGTGCCAGCAGCTTGGGGCTAGCGGGGCGTCAGGCAGATACGCAGTATTTT
CASSLGLAGRQADTQYF
>15|NA|NA|TRBV7-9|TRBJ1-5
TGTGCCAGCAGCTTTGGCGGACAGCCCAATCAGCCCCAGCATTTT
CASSFGGQPNQPQHF
>14|NA|NA|TRBV16|TRBJ2-7
TGTGCCAGCAGCCAATCCCCCACGGCGGGCGAGCAGTACTTC
CASSQSPTAGEQYF
>14|NA|NA|TRBV6-4|TRBJ2-7
TGTGCCAGCAGGGCGGATAAGGACACCTGCGAGCAGTACTTC
CASRADKDTCEQYF
>13|NA|NA|TRBV11-3|TRBJ2-3
TGTGCCAGCCGTGGGGGGGCCATAGATACGCAGTATTTT
CASRGGAIDTQYF
>14|TRBD1|NA|TRBV4-2|TRBJ2-7
TGTGCCAGCAGCCCAAAGACAGGGGCCCCCGAGCAGTACTTC
CASSPKTGAPEQYF
>17|TRBD1|NA|TRBV18|TRBJ1-1
TGTGCCAGCTCACCAGCGACAGGGGGACCCATGAACACTGAAGCTTTCTTT
CASSPATGGPMNTEAFF
>15|NA|NA|TRBV21-1|TRBJ1-5
TGTGCCAGCGCCCCCGAGCAATATAGCAATCAGCCCCAGCATTTT
CASAPEQYSNQPQHF
>12|NA|NA|TRBV3-1/TRBV3-2|TRBJ2-1
TGTGCCAGCAGCCGATACCGGGTTGAGCAGTTCTTC
CASSRYRVEQFF
>15|NA|NA|TRBV19|TRBJ2-2
TGTGCCAGTACCGGGGGGCCTTCAAACACCGGGGAGCTGTTTTTT
CASTGGPSNTGELFF
>13|NA|NA|TRBV5-4|TRBJ1-2
TGTGCCAGCAGCTCAACCGGGGGGGGAGGCTACACCTTC
CASSSTGGGGYTF
>13|NA|NA|TRBV7-2|TRBJ1-2
TGTGCCAGCAGCTTAGAGGGGGGGTATGGCTACACCTTC
CASSLEGGYGYTF
>17|TRBD2|NA|TRBV4-3|TRBJ2-2
TGCGCCAGCAGCCAAGATCTGACTAGCGGGGGGGCCGGGGAGCTGTTTTTT
CASSQDLTSGGAGELFF
>15|TRBD1|NA|TRBV2|TRBJ2-7
TGTGCCAGCAGTGAAGGACAGGGGGCAACCTACGAGCAGTACTTC
CASSEGQGATYEQYF
>14|TRBD2|NA|TRBV11-3|TRBJ2-1
TGTGCCAGCAGCTTAAGGCGGGGGGGAAATGAGCAGTTCTTC
CASSLRRGGNEQFF
>14|NA|NA|TRBV4-1|TRBJ2-5
TGCGCCAGCAGCCAACAGATGGGAGAAGAGACCCAGTACTTC
CASSQQMGEETQYF
>17|TRBD1|NA|TRBV9|TRBJ2-1
TGTGCCAGCAGCGTAGACCGGGGACAGGGAAGGAGCAATGAGCAGTTCTTC
CASSVDRGQGRSNEQFF
>16|NA|once|TRBV11-3|TRBJ2-3
TGTGCCAGCAGCTTAGGGCTAGCGCCAGACACAGATACGCAGTATTTT
CASSLGLAPDTDTQYF
>13|NA|NA|TRBV2|TRBJ2-1
TGTGCCAGCAGTGTGGACCGGAGGCGGGAGCAGTTCTTC
CASSVDRRREQFF
>16|TRBD1|NA|TRBV7-9|TRBJ2-7
TGTGCCAGCAGCTCGTCAGGGGGTAGTAATAGATACGAGCAGTACTTC
CASSSSGGSNRYEQYF
>13|TRBD1|NA|TRBV9|TRBJ1-2
TGTGCCAGCAGCAGCCGGGACAGCGATGGCTACACCTTC
CASSSRDSDGYTF
>16|TRBD2|NA|TRBV7-8|TRBJ2-3
TGTGCCAGCAGCGCTCTAGCGGGGGGCGGGACAGATACGCAGTATTTT
CASSALAGGGTDTQYF
>14|NA|NA|TRBV19|TRBJ1-1
TGTGCCAGTAGTATTTTACCGGGCCGCGGGGTCGCTTTCTTT
CASSILPGRGVAFF
>15|TRBD2|NA|TRBV3-1/TRBV3-2|TRBJ2-5
TGTGCCAGCAGCCAAGAGCGGGGGGGCCGAGAGACCCAGTACTTC
CASSQERGGRETQYF
>16|NA|NA|TRBV11-1|TRBJ2-3
TGTGCCAGCAGCCCTGCTCAGGGACTCCCCCGAGATACGCAGTATTTT
CASSPAQGLPRDTQYF
>14|NA|NA|TRBV5-1|TRBJ2-7
TGCGCCAGCAGCTTGGCAGGGGGGTCCTACGAGCAGTACTTC
CASSLAGGSYEQYF
>17|NA|NA|TRBV21-1|TRBJ1-2
TGTGCCAGCAGCAAAGTAGTCAGACAGCCTATTAACTATGGCTACACCTTC
CASSKVVRQPINYGYTF
>14|NA|NA|TRBV7-9|TRBJ2-3
TGTGCCAGCAGCTTAAATACAGTCACAGATACGCAGTATTTT
CASSLNTVTDTQYF